The clone carrying this T cell receptor (beta chain) was seen a handful of times. The data are from a study of T cells in Graves' hyperthyroidism and ophthalmopathy. About the study: Upon initial diagnosis and before any treatment, peripheral blood was collected.

RNA transcripts provided the source from which TCR beta CDR3 regions were amplified. When the TCR CDR3 underwent first-round RT-PCR, the HTBI primer set was used. Via MiXCR, TCRdb re-called the multiplex PCR reads, giving one row per CDR3 protein. The top ten clones hold roughly 10% of a sample with 650,000 to 750,000 distinct CDR3 sequences, 14% of them seen once. Trimming pared 7 bases from V and 6 bases from J, leaving 16 bases between. This CDR3 contains 15 residues. Germline CDR1 and CDR2: MDHEN and SYDVKM. This TCR was recovered from a woman aged 18-35 years with Graves' hyperthyroidism. V and J are TRBV28 and TRBJ1-6; D might be TRBD1 (6 bases). The sample taken for sequencing was blood. The DNA for the CDR3 is TGTGCCAGCAAGGCCAGGGGAATTGTTAATTCACCCCTCCACTTT. As protein: CASKARGIVNSPLHF.